This entry lists 32 T cell receptor gamma chains sequenced from one sample in a study of intestinal T cells in coeliac disease. The TRG library came from 200 ng of biopsy DNA amplified with LymphoTrack primers. TCRdb re-processed the multiplex PCR reads using CATT. The data hold 600 to 750 gamma-chain clones, with roughly 50% observed a single time. Ten to eleven formalin-fixed paraffin-embedded scrolls, each 5 µm thick, supplied each case's genomic DNA. Material: a duodenal biopsy. These receptors were obtained from a human donor with celiac disease.

The chain combines TRGV3 with TRGJP2. This CDR3 region has 14 residues. Germline CDR1 VTNTFY, CDR2 YDVSTARD (reference sequence). The CDR3 spells CAPGPVRSDWIKTF. In DNA form, the CDR3 reads TGTGCACCTGGTCCCGTACGTAGTGATTGGATCAAGACGTTT.

The gene calls are TRGV11 and TRGJP1. TRGV11 is an ORF, and what it does is uncertain. The CDR3 covers 15 residues. With V trimmed by 12 bases and J by 0 bases, 10 bases remained unmatched. The CDR3, as DNA: TGTGCCTGCCTAGGTAAAAATACCACTGGTTGGTTCAAGATATTT. This encodes CACLGKNTTGWFKIF.

This chain links TRGV3 with TRGJ1 or TRGJ2. J lost 4 bases, V lost 12 bases, and 15 bases had no gene match. Germline values: CDR1 VTNTFY, CDR2 YDVSTARD (reference sequence). The CDR3 extends over 13 amino acids. The CDR3, as DNA: TGTGCCGACCTGGGTGAAGACTATTATAAGAAACTCTTT. Translated, it gives CADLGEDYYKKLF.

This clone is large (0.1 to 1%). The chain uses TRGV5 and TRGJ1 or TRGJ2. This CDR3 comprises 15 residues. J was trimmed by 2 bases and V by 3 bases; bases with no gene match: 10. Germline V gene sequence: CDR1 VINAFY, CDR2 YDVSNSKD. CDR3 loop: CATWDGSSHYYKKLF. CDR3 nucleotides: TGTGCCACCTGGGACGGAAGCTCCCATTATTATAAGAAACTCTTT.

The sample holds one count of this clone. The V and J genes are TRGV5 and TRGJ1 or TRGJ2. Germline V gives CDR1 VINAFY, CDR2 YDVSNSKD. CDR3 length equals 15 residues. The V segment lost 0 bases and the J segment 10 bases; nucleotides outside the gene matches: 15. The chain's CDR3 is CATWDRLRKNVKKLF. CDR3 nucleotide sequence: TGTGCCACCTGGGACAGGCTACGTAAAAATGTAAAGAAACTCTTT.

This clone was recorded a few times. This chain connects TRGV10 to TRGJP1. TRGV10 is an ORF, and what it does is uncertain. The length of the CDR3 is 13 residues. V trimming: 10 bases; J trimming: 1 base; junction bases outside the gene matches: 4. DNA of the CDR3: TGTGCTGCGTTGGGTACCACTGGTTGGTTCAAGATATTT. As protein: CAALGTTGWFKIF.

The chain recombines TRGV5 with TRGJ1 or TRGJ2. With 3 bases clipped from V and 2 bases from J, the junction kept 7 bases outside the gene matches. The CDR3 has 14 amino acids. In germline, CDR1 is VINAFY, CDR2 YDVSNSKD. CDR3 DNA: TGTGCCACCTGGGACGTTAGATATTATTATAAGAAACTCTTT. This encodes CATWDVRYYYKKLF.

This clone was detected only a few times. TCRdb has a much larger clone's protein, which differs at residue 11 from the translation of this DNA, likely because of a read error; what is shown is the protein translated from the DNA. V and J are TRGV10 and TRGJP1. The DNA matches TRGJP better at its end, which makes the J call doubtful. TRGV10 qualifies as an ORF whose function is uncertain. The CDR3 has 12 residues. In DNA, the CDR3 is TGTGCTGCGTGGGAAACTGGTTGGTTCAAGGTATTT. Translated: CAAWETGWFKVF.

This clone qualifies as large. The chain carries TRGV3 and TRGJP1. The CDR3 is 12 residues long. J gave up 3 bases and V 6 bases, and 1 base lay outside the gene matches. Per germline, CDR1 VTNTFY and CDR2 YDVSTARD (reference sequence). In DNA, the CDR3 is TGTGCCACCTGGTCCACTGGTTGGTTCAAGATATTT. This translates into CATWSTGWFKIF.

For this clone: The protein recorded in TCRdb matches a much larger clone and deviates from this DNA's translation at residue 3, suggesting a read error; the protein here is obtained by translating the DNA. The chain is built from TRGV3 and TRGJP1. The CDR3 covers 16 residues. The germline gives CDR1 VTNTFY, CDR2 YDVSTARD (reference sequence). CDR3 in DNA: TGTGCCGCCTGGGACAGGGGCGGGTCCACTGGTTGGTTCAAGATATTT. Translated: CAAWDRGGSTGWFKIF.

The J gene is TRGJ1 or TRGJ2, the V gene TRGV3. V lost 1 base and J lost 13; bases outside the gene matches: 16. The CDR3 loop spans 14 amino acids. Germline CDR1 is VTNTFY and CDR2 is YDVSTARD (reference sequence). Here the CDR3 reads CATWDRGLLIRKLF. The CDR3 DNA is TGTGCCACCTGGGACAGAGGATTATTAATAAGAAAACTCTTT.

The rearrangement joins TRGV2 to TRGJ1 or TRGJ2. The J segment lost 8 bases and the V segment lost 0 bases, leaving 13 bases of the junction unmatched. The germline CDR1 and CDR2 sequences are EGSNGY and YDSYNSKV. The CDR3 loop spans 15 amino acids. The CDR3 protein is CATWDGQVIINKKLF. The CDR3 DNA reads TGTGCCACCTGGGACGGGCAAGTAATTATTAATAAGAAACTCTTT.

V gene TRGV3 combines with J gene TRGJP1. Germline V gene lookup returns CDR1 VTNTFY and CDR2 YDVSTARD (reference sequence). The CDR3 consists of 12 residues. The V and J ends lost 10 bases and 5 bases, in that order; junction bases with no gene match: 7. The CDR3 is CATGPTGWFKIF. CDR3 DNA sequence: TGTGCCACTGGTCCTACTGGTTGGTTCAAGATATTT.

This chain connects TRGV2 to TRGJ1 or TRGJ2. V lost 0 bases and J lost 3; bases outside the gene matches: 8. This CDR3 is 15 amino acids long. CDR1 is EGSNGY, CDR2 YDSYNSKV, per germline. Here the CDR3 reads CATWDGTRIYYKKLF. The DNA for the CDR3 is TGTGCCACCTGGGACGGGACAAGAATTTATTATAAGAAACTCTTT.

This chain connects TRGV8 to TRGJ1 or TRGJ2. The CDR3 length is 11 residues. Looked up from germline, CDR1 is VENAVY and CDR2 is YDSYNSRV. V gave up 11 bases and J gave up 5 bases; unmatched junction bases: 9. CDR3 sequence reads: CAIRKNYKKLF. In DNA, the CDR3 is TGTGCCATCCGAAAGAATTATAAGAAACTCTTT.

This clone is labeled as large. Other DNA sequences within the sample encode an identical CDR3. J is TRGJ1 or TRGJ2 and V is TRGV9. This CDR3 has 9 residues. The V and J ends lost 7 bases and 8 bases, in that order; junction bases with no gene match: 2. Per the germline V gene, CDR1 is GITISATS and CDR2 is ISYDGTV (reference sequence). The CDR3 DNA is TGTGCCTTGTGCAATAAGAAACTCTTT. Translating gives CALCNKKLF.

The chain recombines TRGV10 with TRGJ1 or TRGJ2. TRGV10 belongs to the ORF category, with a function that is uncertain. With V trimmed by 8 bases and J by 3 bases, 14 bases remained unmatched. The CDR3 covers 15 residues. The chain's CDR3 is CAAWDYGGCYYKKLF. CDR3 nucleotide sequence: TGTGCTGCGTGGGATTATGGGGGATGTTATTATAAGAAACTCTTT.

On this clone itself: One end of the junction does not line up with germline, which may come from a read error. This sequence joins TRGV8 and TRGJP2. The CDR3 sequence is 13 residues long. Germline V CDR1 and CDR2: VENAVY, YDSYNSRV. CDR3 nucleotides: TGTGCACCTGACACGGTCAGTGGTTGGATCAAGACGTTT. This translates into CAPDTVSGWIKTF.

By its share, this clone is large. The chain links TRGV3 to TRGJP2. Germline V gene sequence: CDR1 VTNTFY, CDR2 YDVSTARD (reference sequence). V trimming: 3 bases; J trimming: 1 base; junction bases outside the gene matches: 2. This CDR3 region has 14 residues. CDR3 bases: TGTGCCACCTGGGACGGTAGTAGTGATTGGATCAAGACGTTT. Translated, it gives CATWDGSSDWIKTF.

The chain joins TRGV9 to TRGJ1 or TRGJ2. The CDR3 is 12 residues long. V shed 0 bases and J 7 bases; nucleotides not matched to a gene: 3. CDR1 is GITISATS, CDR2 ISYDGTV, per germline (reference sequence). CDR3 residues: CALWEVHYKKLF. Here the CDR3 DNA reads TGTGCCTTGTGGGAGGTGCACTATAAGAAACTCTTT.

This clone is categorized as large. The rearrangement links TRGV8 to TRGJP1. This CDR3 is 16 amino acids long. CDR1 is VENAVY and CDR2 is YDSYNSRV in the germline V gene. The CDR3 reads CAPGIMDDTTGWFKIF. In nucleotides, the CDR3 is TGTGCACCTGGGATAATGGATGATACCACTGGTTGGTTCAAGATATTT.

The CDR3 here is CATWGLGLQGPTGWFKIF. The CDR3 DNA reads as TGTGCCACCTGGGGCCTGGGTCTGCAGGGGCCCACTGGTTGGTTCAAGATATTT. The chain employs TRGV3 and TRGJP1. The J segment lost 3 bases and the V segment lost 5 bases, leaving 18 bases of the junction unmatched. The germline V gene encodes CDR1 VTNTFY and CDR2 YDVSTARD (reference sequence). This CDR3 region has 18 residues.

The chain couples TRGV10 to TRGJ1 or TRGJ2. Being an ORF, TRGV10 has a function that is uncertain. The trim removed 8 bases at V and 14 bases at J, leaving 7 bases unmatched. This CDR3 is 9 amino acids long. The CDR3 DNA follows: TGTGCTGCGTGGCTTATAGAACTCTTT. Amino acids: CAAWLIELF.

By frequency in the sample, this clone is large (0.1 to 1%). This chain joins TRGV8 and TRGJ1 or TRGJ2. In germline, CDR1 is VENAVY, CDR2 YDSYNSRV. The CDR3 is made up of 9 amino acids. Losses at the gene ends were 9 bases for V and 10 bases for J; bases not matched to a gene: 6. CDR3 amino acids: CATGQKKLF. CDR3 nucleotides: TGTGCCACCGGCCAGAAGAAACTCTTT.

This clone ranks as large. The CDR3 DNA reads as TGTGCCACCTGGGACGGGCCGGGTAGTGATTGGATCAAGACGTTT. Its translation: CATWDGPGSDWIKTF. J is TRGJP2 and V is TRGV2. This CDR3 is 15 amino acids long. V shed 0 bases, J shed 3 bases, and the junction held 4 bases outside the gene matches. Germline V gene data show CDR1 as EGSNGY and CDR2 as YDSYNSKV.

V usage is TRGV10 and J usage is TRGJ1 or TRGJ2. TRGV10 belongs to the ORF category, with a function that is uncertain. CDR3 length equals 15 residues. Losses at the gene ends were 8 bases for V and 3 bases for J; bases not matched to a gene: 14. The CDR3 nucleotides are TGTGCTGCGTGGGGATTATGGGGGAGTTATTATAAGAAACTCTTT. Encoded protein: CAAWGLWGSYYKKLF.

The chain employs TRGV4 and TRGJP1. The length of the CDR3 is 14 residues. With 0 bases clipped from V and 9 bases from J, the junction kept 7 bases outside the gene matches. CDR1 is EGSTGY, CDR2 YDSYTSSV, per germline. The CDR3 nucleotides read TGTGCCACCTGGGATGGGTTGCTGAGTTGGTTCAAGATATTT. It specifies CATWDGLLSWFKIF.

By share, this clone ranks as large. The chain couples TRGV3 to TRGJP2. This CDR3 comprises 15 residues. Germline CDR1 is VTNTFY and CDR2 is YDVSTARD (reference sequence). V gave up 0 bases and J gave up 8 bases; unmatched junction bases: 9. DNA of the CDR3: TGTGCCACCTGGGACAGGCTAACCCGGGATTGGATCAAGACGTTT. Translated, it gives CATWDRLTRDWIKTF.

V and J are TRGV11 and TRGJP2. TRGV11 belongs to the ORF category, with a function that is uncertain. There are 15 residues in the CDR3. J gave up 2 bases and V 1 base, and 1 base lay outside the gene matches. The CDR3 bases are TGTGCCTGCTGGATTAGGCAGAGTAGTGATTGGATCAAGACGTTT. Its protein is CACWIRQSSDWIKTF.

This clone was counted between two and nine times. The V and J genes are TRGV10 and TRGJP2. TRGV10 is annotated as an ORF whose role is uncertain. The CDR3 covers 20 residues. Losses at the gene ends were 11 bases for V and 0 bases for J; bases not matched to a gene: 25. This CDR3 is CAAVAGLYPPAYSSDWIKTF. The CDR3 nucleotides are TGTGCTGCGGTGGCCGGTCTTTACCCCCCAGCTTATAGTAGTGATTGGATCAAGACGTTT.

V and J are TRGV3 and TRGJP2. Trimming took 0 bases from V and 7 from J; bases not matched to a gene: 5. Germline values: CDR1 VTNTFY, CDR2 YDVSTARD (reference sequence). The CDR3 extends over 14 amino acids. CDR3 in DNA: TGTGCCACCTGGGACAGGAGGGTTGATTGGATCAAGACGTTT. It translates to CATWDRRVDWIKTF.

This clone was seen a handful of times. Because the CDR3's place on the DNA is in doubt, the DNA is left out and the CDR3 is given as listed by TCRdb. The rearrangement links TRGV11 to TRGJ1 or TRGJ2. TRGV11 is assigned to the ORF class and has an uncertain function. With termini counted, the CDR3 has 17 amino acids. The CDR3 here is CTTVPVRSSQGGFKKLF.